This record looks at one T cell receptor beta chain sequence and its context. What it binds is not known. This CDR3 is built from 16 residues. The ends lost 2 bases at V and 0 bases at J; junction bases unmatched: 6. The entry originates in a study of regulatory T cells in long-lasting Graves disease. Broader study findings: What was studied was peripheral blood only, and not thyroid tissue. Sample size was small, which may have lowered accuracy.

The time point denotes: newly diagnosed GD, antithyroid drugs for less than 3 months. PBMC-extracted RNA yielded the TCR library. Arm-PCR of CDR3 regions and iRepertoire HTBI primers were the basis on which TCR beta libraries were built. TCRdb fed the multiplex PCR reads into MiXCR, producing one record per CDR3 protein. The sample has roughly 250,000 distinct CDR3 sequences, about 18% seen once; the top ten hold approximately 14%. These data were likewise used in another study, on T cells in Graves' hyperthyroidism and ophthalmopathy. That study reports: The HTBI set primed first-round TCR CDR3 RT-PCR. In blood, most of the thyroid clonotypes expanded above 0.001 were also present.

This TCR was recovered from a woman aged 25 to 39 with Graves disease. Sequenced here: peripheral blood mononuclear cells (PBMCs), sampled at new diagnosis, from a patient treated with antithyroid drugs. This chain connects TRBV12-3 or TRBV12-4 to TRBJ1-1; TRBD1 agrees at 7 bases. In nucleotides, the CDR3 is TGTGCCAGCAGTTTATTGGGGACAGCCATGAACACTGAAGCTTTCTTT. Translated, it gives CASSLLGTAMNTEAFF.